This is a list of T cell receptor beta chains from one sample in a study of blood T cell repertoires in COVID-19. Some clones are missing from TCRdb's copy, which holds only in-frame ones; the method was immunoSEQ multiplex PCR. Among around 40,000 clones, around 77% were seen once, and the ten largest hold 30% to 40%. The sequenced sample was peripheral blood. The receptors derive from an older man with active or convalescent COVID-19. Both conserved end residues are part of each CDR3. D genes are given only for firm matches. Expanded clones get a size class; other rows say once, few or many, or leave the size out.

clone_size	v_call	j_call	d_call	cdr3_aa	cdr3_nt
NA	TRBV2	TRBJ2-1	TRBD2	CARAGHSSYNEQFF	TGTGCCAGAGCGGGGCATAGCTCCTACAATGAGCAGTTCTTC
few	TRBV20-1	TRBJ2-7	TRBD1	CSGDRAHEQYF	TGCAGTGGGGACAGGGCCCACGAGCAGTACTTC
NA	TRBV27	TRBJ2-7	NA	CASSDTRQVYEQYF	TGTGCCAGCAGCGACACCAGACAAGTCTACGAGCAGTACTTC
NA	TRBV30	TRBJ2-3	NA	CAWSGGTDTQYF	TGTGCCTGGAGCGGGGGCACAGATACGCAGTATTTT
NA	TRBV18	TRBJ1-4	NA	CASSREGTTNEKLFF	TGTGCCAGCTCACGGGAGGGTACAACTAATGAAAAACTGTTTTTT
NA	TRBV2	TRBJ1-5	NA	CASSGITGLGSNQPQHF	TGTGCCAGCAGTGGAATCACAGGTCTAGGGAGCAATCAGCCCCAGCATTTT
NA	TRBV24-1	TRBJ2-5	TRBD1	CATSVTGAQETQYF	TGTGCCACCAGTGTTACAGGGGCCCAAGAGACCCAGTACTTC
NA	TRBV24-1	TRBJ2-2	NA	CATSDGLQTGELFF	TGTGCCACCAGTGATGGTTTACAAACCGGGGAGCTGTTTTTT
NA	TRBV19	TRBJ2-1	TRBD2	CASSIRWETSGGASNEQFF	TGTGCCAGTAGTATACGTTGGGAGACTAGCGGGGGGGCCAGTAATGAGCAGTTCTTC
NA	TRBV19	TRBJ1-4	TRBD1	CASSIRQGSEKLFF	TGTGCCAGTAGTATAAGACAGGGAAGTGAAAAACTGTTTTTT
NA	TRBV28	TRBJ1-4	TRBD1	CASRDGQGGEKLFF	TGTGCCAGCAGGGACGGACAGGGCGGTGAAAAACTGTTTTTT
NA	TRBV2	TRBJ2-5	NA	CASTFERTGTKTQYF	TGTGCCAGCACCTTTGAGAGAACAGGCACGAAGACCCAGTACTTC
few	TRBV6-2/TRBV6-3	TRBJ2-2	NA	CASSYPGLKNTGELFF	TGTGCCAGCAGTTACCCCGGACTGAAGAACACCGGGGAGCTGTTTTTT
NA	TRBV4-1	TRBJ1-6	NA	CASSRGLDHRVSPLHF	TGCGCCAGCAGCCGCGGTCTCGATCACCGGGTTTCACCCCTCCACTTT
NA	TRBV27	TRBJ1-6	NA	CASSTPGFGNSPLHF	TGTGCCAGCAGTACCCCAGGTTTTGGAAATTCACCCCTCCACTTT
once	TRBV4-3	TRBJ2-4	NA	CASSQAHLDRIQYF	TGCGCCAGCAGCCAAGCCCATCTTGACAGGATTCAGTACTTC
few	TRBV7-2	TRBJ1-2	NA	CASSRWGGHGYTF	TGTGCCAGCAGCCGGTGGGGGGGCCATGGCTACACCTTC
NA	TRBV5-1	TRBJ2-4	TRBD2	CASSRTSGGLDIQYF	TGCGCCAGCAGCAGGACTAGCGGGGGGCTTGACATTCAGTACTTC
NA	TRBV5-1	TRBJ1-6	TRBD1	CAGNGQVRSPLHF	TGCGCCGGGAACGGACAGGTTCGGTCACCCCTCCACTTT